Below are 15 T cell receptor beta chains sequenced from a single sample in a study of cytomegalovirus exposure and HLA in healthy donors. PCR involved 60 Vbeta and 13 Jbeta primers. Repertoires were generated with immunoSEQ multiplex PCR, while TCRdb's copy carries only in-frame clones and drops some. The sample lists 140,000 to 150,000 clones, roughly three fifths occurring once. The sequenced material came from PBMCs. The receptors originated from a male donor in good health and CMV-seronegative.

This clone was found a few times. The V call is TRBV7-2, the J call TRBJ2-5; D is unresolved. V gave up 5 bases and J gave up 1 base, with 11 bases separating them. Germline loops: CDR1 SGHTA, CDR2 FQGNSA. This CDR3 has 14 residues. Here the CDR3 reads CASSLESRQETQYF. The CDR3 coding sequence is TGTGCCAGCAGCCTCGAGTCTCGCCAAGAGACCCAGTACTTC.

In this sample, this clone turned up once. One junction end does not reproduce the germline sequence, and a read error may be involved. Other DNA sequences in this sample translate to the same CDR3. The rearrangement links TRBV11-2 to TRBJ2-7; 8 bases fit TRBD2. The germline gives CDR1 SGHAT, CDR2 FQNNGV. This CDR3 contains 14 residues. The CDR3 DNA reads as TGTGCCAGCAGTTTAGGCCTAGCGGGCTACGAGCAGTACTTC. It translates to CASSLGLAGYEQYF.

V is TRBV4-3 and J is TRBJ2-1, with 8 bases that match TRBD2. Germline V gene data show CDR1 as LGHNA and CDR2 as YSLEER. Germline trimming cut 0 bases from V and 10 bases from J; bases unmatched to any gene: 5. This CDR3 has 14 amino acids. The chain's CDR3 is CASSQDPTGGEQFF. CDR3 coding DNA: TGCGCCAGCAGCCAAGATCCGACGGGGGGGGAGCAGTTCTTC.

The V gene is TRBV11-2, the J gene TRBJ1-2, with TRBD1 as a possible D gene (5 bases). The V and J ends lost 4 bases and 4 bases respectively, with 13 bases between them. CDR1 is SGHAT, CDR2 FQNNGV, per germline. This CDR3 comprises 14 residues. As DNA, the CDR3 is TGTGCCAGCAGCTCCATTAGGGGATCCTATGGCTACACCTTC. Translating it yields CASSSIRGSYGYTF.

The table lists this clone with a few counts. The rearrangement joins TRBV7-3 to TRBJ2-7, with a possible D match to TRBD2 (6 bases). The CDR3 totals 14 residues. Germline CDR1 is SGHTA and CDR2 is FQGTGA. V was trimmed by 3 bases and J by 5 bases, leaving 14 bases between them. The CDR3 coding sequence is TGTGCCAGCAGCTTCTCCGGCGCGGGGAACGAGCAGTACTTC. Translated, it gives CASSFSGAGNEQYF.

The chain carries TRBV11-2 and TRBJ2-5; 10 positions match TRBD1. Per the germline V gene, CDR1 is SGHAT and CDR2 is FQNNGV. Trimming cost V 5 bases and J 1 base; bases outside gene matches: 10. The CDR3 consists of 17 residues. DNA of the CDR3: TGTGCCAGCAGCCTCACGTGGGGACAGGGGCCCCAAGAGACCCAGTACTTC. Its protein product is CASSLTWGQGPQETQYF.

The V gene is TRBV15, the J gene TRBJ1-2; 10 bases align to TRBD1. This CDR3 is 17 amino acids long. Germline-derived CDR1 and CDR2 are LNHNV and YYDKDF (reference sequence). Unmatched junction bases numbered 8, after V lost 0 bases and J lost 4 bases. The CDR3 nucleotides read TGTGCCACCAGCAGAGATCTCTCGGGACAGGGGACCTATGGCTACACCTTC. Amino acids: CATSRDLSGQGTYGYTF.

In its sample, this clone was seen a few times. This chain uses TRBV5-5 with TRBJ2-7; D not resolved. Germline assignment: CDR1 SGHKS and CDR2 YYEKEE (reference sequence). The CDR3 is made up of 15 amino acids. With 3 bases removed from V and 3 bases from J, the gap between germline ends came to 16 bases. CDR3 sequence reads: CASSSSMAFFYEQYF. For the CDR3, the DNA is TGTGCCAGCAGCTCGTCCATGGCCTTCTTCTACGAGCAGTACTTC.

This chain uses TRBV4-1 with TRBJ2-2, with 7 bases lining up with TRBD1. This CDR3 is 14 amino acids long. With 0 bases clipped from V and 6 bases from J, the junction kept 1 base outside the gene matches. In germline, CDR1 is MGHRA, CDR2 YSYEKL. As DNA, the CDR3 is TGCGCCAGCAGCCAAGATCAGGGGGCCGGGGAGCTGTTTTTT. This codes for CASSQDQGAGELFF.

The chain employs TRBV7-8 and TRBJ2-7; 10 positions agree with TRBD2. J lost 2 bases, V lost 5 bases, and 6 bases had no gene match. The CDR3 has 15 amino acids. Per the germline V gene, CDR1 is SGHVS and CDR2 is FQNEAQ. The CDR3 DNA reads TGTGCCAGCAGCATTGGAGCGGGGGGGCCCTACGAGCAGTACTTC. Translation: CASSIGAGGPYEQYF.

The V gene is TRBV30, the J gene TRBJ2-5, with 9 bases aligning to TRBD1. The CDR3 covers 15 residues. V trimming: 3 bases; J trimming: 1 base; junction bases outside the gene matches: 6. Germline-derived CDR1 and CDR2 are GTSNPN and SVGIG (reference sequence). This CDR3 reads CAWRRGTGSQETQYF. CDR3 sequence (DNA): TGTGCCTGGAGGCGCGGGACAGGGAGCCAAGAGACCCAGTACTTC.

The rearrangement joins TRBV4-2 to TRBJ1-1, with a possible D match to TRBD1 (5 bases). Germline V gene sequence: CDR1 LGHNA, CDR2 YNFKEQ. V gave up 1 base and J gave up 3 bases, with 12 bases separating them. The CDR3 is 15 residues long. The CDR3 nucleotides are TGTGCCAGCAGCCAAGCGGGGGGTCTTCACACTGAAGCTTTCTTT. This gives the protein CASSQAGGLHTEAFF.

CDR3 in amino acids: CASSTHGQGTDEQYF. In DNA, the CDR3 is TGTGCCAGCAGCACCCACGGACAGGGTACTGACGAGCAGTACTTC. The chain recombines TRBV7-3 with TRBJ2-7, with TRBD1 matching 8 bases. The V gene's germline CDR1 is SGHTA and CDR2 FQGTGA. This CDR3 region has 15 residues. V shed 5 bases and J 5 bases; nucleotides not matched to a gene: 11. Looking up the rest from reference TRBV7-3 and TRBJ2-7 gives the full variable domain: GAGVSQTPSNKVTEKGKYVELRCDPISGHTALYWYRQSLGQGPEFLIYFQGTGAADDSGLPNDRFFAVRPEGSVSTLKIQRTERGDSAVYLCASSTHGQGTDEQYFGPGTRLTVT.

The chain couples TRBV2 to TRBJ1-2; 7 nucleotides align to TRBD1. The CDR3 extends over 15 amino acids. Germline lookup yields CDR1 SNHLY and CDR2 FYNNEI. V lost 4 bases and J lost 5; bases outside the gene matches: 10. The CDR3 DNA follows: TGTGCCAGCAGTGCGTGGGACAGCTTTCCTTATGGCTACACCTTC. Amino acid sequence: CASSAWDSFPYGYTF. Combining the CDR3 with reference TRBV2 and TRBJ1-2 gives the whole variable domain EPEVTQTPSHQVTQMGQEVILRCVPISNHLYFYWYRQILGQKVEFLVSFYNNEISEKSEIFDDQFSVERPDGSNFTLKIRSTKLEDSAMYFCASSAWDSFPYGYTFGSGTRLTVV.

The rearrangement joins TRBV6-5 to TRBJ1-2; D remains unclear. The CDR3 is 15 residues long. Per germline, CDR1 MNHEY and CDR2 SVGAGI. V was clipped by 0 bases and J by 2 bases, with 10 bases between them. In DNA form, the CDR3 reads TGTGCCAGCAGTTACTCAGGAGGGTTCAACTATGGCTACACCTTC. The encoded protein is CASSYSGGFNYGYTF.